This TCR beta chain stems from a study of blood T cell repertoires in COVID-19. Overall study: Acute and convalescent COVID-19 samples came from the United States, Italy and Spain. T cells, B-cell-depleted T cells, or PBMCs supplied cDNA or gDNA.

Source study methods: Scientists estimated how many nucleated cells there were by amplifying reference gene primers. The table came from immunoSEQ multiplex PCR; TCRdb's copy has only in-frame clones and leaves some out. Clone size and the V and J calls come from that table; the DNA yielded D and trimming. The sample yields some 160,000 clones, 80% seen once. Deletions cut 6 bases from V and 5 bases from J, with 11 bases between. There are 12 residues in the CDR3. In germline, CDR1 is MNHEY, CDR2 SVGEGT. Sequencing used peripheral blood. The V gene is TRBV6-2 or TRBV6-3, the J gene TRBJ2-7, with a weak D call TRBD1 (5 bases). The clonotype comes from a woman aged 45-65 years with acute or convalescent COVID-19. CDR3 sequence (DNA): TGTGCCAGCAGCCCCCAGGGCCACGAGCAGTACTTC. Translated, it gives CASSPQGHEQYF.